This is a list of T cell receptor beta chains from one sample in a study of cytomegalovirus exposure and HLA in healthy donors. Some clones are missing from TCRdb's copy, which holds only in-frame ones; the method was immunoSEQ multiplex PCR. The table includes around 80,000 clones, more than 50% detected once. The sequenced material came from PBMCs. The receptors derive from a male donor in good health and CMV-seropositive. Both conserved end residues are part of each CDR3. Each record gives: clone size, CDR3 length, J gene, D gene, V gene, CDR3 protein, CDR3 DNA. A D gene is named only where the DNA matches it firmly. For some rows the clone size is stated as once, few or many, or as a class when expanded; others skip it.

NA,15,TRBJ2-6,NA,TRBV15,CATSRQGSGANVLTF,TGTGCCACCAGCAGACAGGGATCTGGGGCCAACGTCCTGACTTTC
NA,15,TRBJ1-4,NA,TRBV5-1,CASSSAGATNEKLFF,TGCGCCAGCAGCTCCGCAGGGGCCACTAATGAAAAACTGTTTTTT
NA,18,TRBJ2-5,NA,TRBV5-4,CASSKVGTLASYQETQYF,TGTGCCAGCAGCAAAGTCGGAACCTTAGCGTCGTACCAAGAGACCCAGTACTTC
few,13,TRBJ1-2,NA,TRBV7-2,CASSLVGGYGYTF,TGTGCCAGCAGCTTAGTAGGAGGCTATGGCTACACCTTC
NA,15,TRBJ2-7,NA,TRBV6-6,CASSYLPQGTYEQYF,TGTGCCAGCAGTTACCTCCCCCAGGGGACCTACGAGCAGTACTTC
NA,14,TRBJ2-5,NA,TRBV30,CAWSLGTTGRAQYF,TGTGCCTGGAGCTTGGGGACGACAGGACGGGCCCAGTACTTC
NA,16,TRBJ1-4,TRBD1,TRBV15,CATSRANQGADEKLFF,TGTGCCACCAGCAGAGCGAACCAGGGGGCCGATGAAAAACTGTTTTTT
NA,12,TRBJ1-2,NA,TRBV18,CASSNRVDGYTF,TGTGCCAGCTCTAACAGGGTGGATGGCTACACCTTC
once,14,TRBJ1-4,TRBD1,TRBV4-2,CASSPLGTGQKLFF,TGTGCCAGCAGCCCACTAGGGACAGGCCAAAAACTGTTTTTT
NA,14,TRBJ2-5,NA,TRBV5-4,CASSGGLAGETQYF,TGTGCCAGCAGCGGGGGACTGGCTGGAGAGACCCAGTACTTC
NA,17,TRBJ1-3,NA,TRBV5-1,CASSLGAGSSSGNTIYF,TGCGCCAGCAGCTTGGGTGCAGGGTCGAGCTCTGGAAACACCATATATTTT
NA,13,TRBJ1-6,TRBD1,TRBV13,CASTPDRVSPLHF,TGTGCCAGCACCCCGGACAGGGTATCACCCCTCCACTTT
few,13,TRBJ1-4,TRBD1,TRBV28,CASRGQGTSLPFF,TGTGCCAGCCGGGGACAGGGGACTAGCCTCCCGTTTTTT
NA,15,TRBJ2-2,NA,TRBV5-1,CASSLGQENTGELFF,TGCGCCAGCAGCTTGGGACAGGAGAACACCGGGGAGCTGTTTTTT
NA,17,TRBJ2-6,NA,TRBV28,CASSFGDTSSGANVLTF,TGTGCCAGCAGTTTTGGGGACACAAGCTCTGGGGCCAACGTCCTGACTTTC
NA,16,TRBJ1-1,NA,TRBV10-1,CATFLLSGTPNTEAFF,TGCGCCACCTTCCTATTATCCGGGACACCGAACACTGAAGCTTTCTTT
NA,16,TRBJ1-5,TRBD1,TRBV28,CASSLLRGTVNQPQHF,TGTGCCAGCAGTCTATTAAGAGGGACAGTCAATCAGCCCCAGCATTTT
NA,15,TRBJ2-1,TRBD2,TRBV9,CASSAAGGQYNEQFF,TGTGCCAGCAGCGCAGCGGGGGGGCAGTACAATGAGCAGTTCTTC
NA,15,TRBJ2-2,NA,TRBV9,CASSVVGRNTGELFF,TGTGCCAGCAGCGTAGTAGGGAGGAACACCGGGGAGCTGTTTTTT
NA,16,TRBJ1-2,NA,TRBV27,CASSLNGPGRGYGYTF,TGTGCCAGCAGTTTAAACGGCCCTGGACGGGGCTATGGCTACACCTTC
NA,14,TRBJ1-2,NA,TRBV6-1,CASSEPGLGISYTF,TGTGCCAGCAGTGAACCAGGGTTGGGGATTAGCTACACCTTC
NA,18,TRBJ1-4,TRBD1,TRBV11-2,CASSLRGQGALRGEKLFF,TGTGCCAGCAGCTTAAGGGGGCAGGGGGCTCTCCGGGGTGAAAAACTGTTTTTT
NA,15,TRBJ2-1,TRBD2,TRBV11-1,CASSLSGGANNEQFF,TGTGCCAGCAGCTTATCCGGGGGGGCTAACAATGAGCAGTTCTTC
NA,16,TRBJ1-4,NA,TRBV5-1,CASSLAGGGGGEKLFF,TGCGCCAGCAGCTTGGCGGGGGGCGGAGGGGGAGAAAAACTGTTTTTT
NA,14,TRBJ1-5,NA,TRBV27,CASSYRSGNQPQHF,TGTGCCAGCAGTTACAGGTCTGGTAATCAGCCCCAGCATTTT
NA,12,TRBJ1-1,NA,TRBV28,CASSFRLIEAFF,TGTGCCAGCAGTTTTCGTCTAATTGAAGCTTTCTTT
NA,15,TRBJ2-4,NA,TRBV13,CASSFKSGTINIQYF,TGTGCCAGCAGCTTCAAATCCGGGACAATAAACATTCAGTACTTC
NA,13,TRBJ2-5,TRBD1,TRBV2,CASRVTGGETQYF,TGTGCCAGCAGAGTCACAGGGGGAGAGACCCAGTACTTC
NA,14,TRBJ2-5,TRBD1,TRBV15,CATSRATGIETQYF,TGTGCCACCAGCAGAGCGACAGGGATAGAGACCCAGTACTTC